The 21 T cell receptor beta chains in this list originate from one sample, sequenced in a study of identical twins. TCRdb re-analysed the 5' RACE reads in MiXCR, keeping a single row per CDR3 protein. The top ten hold approximately 6.6% of the sample, which has 250,000 to 300,000 distinct CDR3 sequences, over 8.5% seen once. These same data were also listed under a study on yellow fever vaccine responses in identical twins.

The sequencing sample was made of CD8+ T cells sorted from blood. These receptors were taken from a woman between 18 and 29 years old in good health.

This clonotype was recorded at least ten times. V and J are TRBV24-1 and TRBJ2-7; D possibly corresponds to TRBD1 (6 bases). CDR1 and CDR2 from the germline V gene are KGHDR and SFDVKD. The germline V and J ends were trimmed by 3 bases and 6 bases, with 11 bases remaining between them. The CDR3 loop spans 13 amino acids. The chain's CDR3 is CATSDLQGSEQYF. DNA for the CDR3: TGTGCCACCAGTGATCTACAGGGTAGCGAGCAGTACTTC.

This clonotype was counted at least ten times. The rearrangement links TRBV27 to TRBJ1-2, with a possible D match to TRBD1 (5 bases). Trimming shortened V by 3 bases and J by 2 bases, and 13 bases separated the two germline ends. The CDR3 has 15 residues. From germline, CDR1 is MNHEY and CDR2 SMNVEV (reference sequence). CDR3 residues: CASSFRDGENYGYTF. In DNA, the CDR3 is TGTGCCAGCAGTTTCCGGGACGGTGAGAACTATGGCTACACCTTC.

This clonotype was counted a few times. The chain uses TRBV7-9 and TRBJ2-1, with TRBD2 identical over 7 bases. This CDR3 has 14 amino acids. The J segment lost 14 bases and the V segment lost 4 bases, leaving 14 bases of the junction unmatched. Germline V gene data show CDR1 as SEHNR and CDR2 as FQNEAQ (reference sequence). The CDR3 DNA reads TGTGCCAGCAGCTCATACCACGGGGCGGGAGTGGAGTTCTTC. Its translation: CASSSYHGAGVEFF.

The chain joins TRBV30 to TRBJ2-7; 11 nucleotides agree with TRBD1. CDR3 length: 14 amino acids. Per germline, CDR1 GTSNPN and CDR2 SVGIG (reference sequence). Losses at the gene ends were 5 bases for V and 3 bases for J; bases not matched to a gene: 6. CDR3 region: CAWGTGTGGYEQYF. The CDR3 region has the DNA TGTGCCTGGGGAACCGGGACAGGGGGCTACGAGCAGTACTTC.

There are many counts of this clonotype. The chain has TRBV7-9 and TRBJ2-7; possible D gene TRBD2, 5 bases. CDR3 length: 15 amino acids. The germline V gene encodes CDR1 SEHNR and CDR2 FQNEAQ (reference sequence). V was shortened by 4 bases and J by 2 bases, with 15 bases between the two germline ends. CDR3 region: CASSSVGSGTYEQYF. Here the CDR3 DNA reads TGTGCCAGCAGCTCAGTGGGGTCGGGGACCTACGAGCAGTACTTC.

This sequence joins TRBV7-9 and TRBJ2-5; D is undetermined. CDR1 SEHNR and CDR2 FQNEAQ come from the germline V gene (reference sequence). With 4 bases removed from V and 7 bases from J, the gap between germline ends came to 10 bases. CDR3 size: 12 residues. As DNA, the CDR3 is TGTGCCAGCAGCTGGGATTCGGGGACCCAGTACTTC. This translates into CASSWDSGTQYF.

This clonotype has more than one count but fewer than ten. This rearrangement joins TRBV5-1 to TRBJ1-1; 10 positions match TRBD1. The germline V gene has CDR1 SGHRS and CDR2 YFSETQ. CDR3 size: 14 residues. The J segment lost 4 bases and the V segment lost 4 bases, leaving 4 bases of the junction unmatched. For the CDR3, the DNA is TGCGCCAGCAGCGGGGGACAGGGGATCACTGAAGCTTTCTTT. It translates to CASSGGQGITEAFF.

V usage is TRBV4-1 and J usage is TRBJ2-1; 8 nucleotides agree with TRBD2. The CDR3 covers 15 residues. Germline V gene lookup returns CDR1 MGHRA and CDR2 YSYEKL. The V and J ends lost 4 bases and 8 bases, in that order; junction bases with no gene match: 10. The CDR3 spells CASSLSGNGFYEQFF. In DNA form, the CDR3 reads TGCGCCAGCAGCCTTAGCGGGAATGGATTCTATGAGCAGTTCTTC.

V is TRBV20-1 and J is TRBJ2-7, with D uncertain. The CDR3 sequence is 15 residues long. CDR1 DFQATT and CDR2 SNEGSKA come from the germline V gene (reference sequence). The germline V and J ends were trimmed by 1 base and 0 bases, with 13 bases remaining between them. Written as DNA, the CDR3 is TGCAGTGCTAGAGCGATCCGGTCTAGCTCCTACGAGCAGTACTTC. Translation: CSARAIRSSSYEQYF.

The chain carries TRBV28 and TRBJ2-7; D is undetermined. CDR1 is MDHEN and CDR2 is SYDVKM in the germline V gene. Trimming removed 5 bases at V and 0 bases at J, with 8 bases between. This CDR3 has 13 amino acids. The CDR3 DNA follows: TGTGCCAGCAGTCTGCCTTACTCCTACGAGCAGTACTTC. Translating gives CASSLPYSYEQYF.

The chain recombines TRBV7-2 with TRBJ2-7; D possibly corresponds to TRBD1 (5 bases). Trimming cost V 8 bases and J 0 bases, with 11 bases left between them. Germline V CDR1 and CDR2: SGHTA, FQGNSA. This CDR3 has 13 residues. CDR3 DNA: TGTGCCAGCGTGGACACTAACTCCTACGAGCAGTACTTC. As protein: CASVDTNSYEQYF.

The rearrangement uses TRBV3-1 and TRBJ2-6; a possible D gene is TRBD1 (6 bases). Germline V gene sequence: CDR1 LGHDT, CDR2 YNNKEL (reference sequence). Trimming removed 10 bases from V and 6 bases from J, with 25 bases in between. The CDR3 has 17 amino acids. Here the CDR3 reads CATCQPFSGAEANVLTF. In DNA, the CDR3 is TGTGCCACCTGCCAACCGTTCTCAGGGGCTGAGGCCAACGTCCTGACTTTC. The full variable domain, with the rest looked up from reference TRBV3-1 and TRBJ2-6, is DTAVSQTPKYLVTQMGNDKSIKCEQNLGHDTMYWYKQDSKKFLKIMFSYNNKELIINETVPNRFSPKSPDKAHLNLHINSLELGDSAVYFCATCQPFSGAEANVLTFGAGSRLTVL.

In its sample, this clonotype was seen many times. The chain uses TRBV29-1 and TRBJ2-2; no definite D call. The V gene's germline CDR1 is SQVTM and CDR2 ANQGSEA. V lost 5 bases and J 5 bases, leaving 9 bases between the germline ends. The CDR3 is 12 amino acids. DNA for the CDR3: TGCAGCGTTCTCATTACGACCGGGGAGCTGTTTTTT. It codes for CSVLITTGELFF.

This clonotype has just a few counts. The chain recombines TRBV20-1 with TRBJ2-7; 11 bases map to TRBD2. V lost 3 bases, J lost 5 bases, and 9 bases stayed unmatched. The CDR3 runs to 15 residues. Germline V gene sequence: CDR1 DFQATT, CDR2 SNEGSKA (reference sequence). The CDR3 reads CSARVLAGELHEQYF. DNA of the CDR3: TGCAGTGCTAGGGTACTAGCGGGAGAACTCCACGAGCAGTACTTC.

The chain carries TRBV7-2 and TRBJ2-7; 11 bases agree with TRBD1. After removal of 5 bases from V and 0 bases from J, the junction contained 3 bases not matched to a gene. This CDR3 is 15 amino acids long. Per the germline V gene, CDR1 is SGHTA and CDR2 is FQGNSA. This chain's CDR3 is CASSRDRGDSYEQYF. CDR3 nucleotides: TGTGCCAGCAGCCGGGACAGGGGGGACTCCTACGAGCAGTACTTC.

This clonotype was detected ten times or more. The chain has TRBV5-1 and TRBJ2-1; 10 nucleotides agree with TRBD2. V lost 1 base to trimming and J lost 5 bases; unmatched junction nucleotides: 9. The CDR3 totals 17 residues. Germline V gives CDR1 SGHRS, CDR2 YFSETQ. The CDR3 nucleotides are TGCGCCAGCAGCTTGACCCCGGGACTAGCGATTCACAATGAGCAGTTCTTC. As protein: CASSLTPGLAIHNEQFF. The full variable domain, rest sourced from reference TRBV5-1 and TRBJ2-1, is KAGVTQTPRYLIKTRGQQVTLSCSPISGHRSVSWYQQTPGQGLQFLFEYFSETQRNKGNFPGRFSGRQFSNSRSEMNVSTLELGDSALYLCASSLTPGLAIHNEQFFGPGTRLTVL.

This clonotype was counted between two and nine times. The V call is TRBV5-1, the J call TRBJ2-3; 8 bases agree with TRBD2. The trim removed 0 bases at V and 4 bases at J, leaving 4 bases unmatched. This CDR3 has 15 residues. CDR1 is SGHRS and CDR2 is YFSETQ in the germline V gene. The CDR3 protein is CASSLDTSGADTQYF. CDR3 bases: TGCGCCAGCAGCTTGGATACTAGCGGCGCAGATACGCAGTATTTT.

This clonotype was found a few times. The genes are TRBV28 and TRBJ2-7; D not certain. The CDR3 is 15 amino acids. V lost 3 bases and J lost 0, with 12 bases in between. CDR1 and CDR2 from the germline V gene are MDHEN and SYDVKM. This CDR3 reads CASSFDVRSSYEQYF. CDR3 sequence (DNA): TGTGCCAGCAGTTTTGACGTGAGGAGCTCCTACGAGCAGTACTTC.

This clonotype was counted ten times or more. The CDR3 loop is CASRSASDNEQFF. CDR3 bases: TGTGCCAGCAGGAGTGCTAGCGACAATGAGCAGTTCTTC. The chain uses TRBV27 and TRBJ2-1; TRBD2 might be the D (6 bases). The germline V gene encodes CDR1 MNHEY and CDR2 SMNVEV (reference sequence). This CDR3 contains 13 residues. The V gene lost 6 bases and the J gene lost 5 bases, with 11 bases spanning the gap.

The chain combines TRBV27 with TRBJ2-2; 12 bases line up with TRBD2. The trim removed 5 bases at V and 5 bases at J, leaving 3 bases unmatched. This CDR3 is built from 15 residues. Per the germline V gene, CDR1 is MNHEY and CDR2 is SMNVEV (reference sequence). In DNA, the CDR3 is TGTGCCAGCAGTCGGACTAGCGGGATAACCGGGGAGCTGTTTTTT. Protein product: CASSRTSGITGELFF.

This chain joins TRBV7-6 and TRBJ2-7; D might be TRBD1 (5 bases). CDR3 length equals 13 residues. The ends were cut back, 5 bases at V and 3 bases at J, with 11 bases in the middle. Germline CDR1 is SGHVS and CDR2 is FNYEAQ. CDR3 sequence reads: CASSQRGGYEQYF. CDR3 DNA sequence: TGTGCCAGCAGCCAAAGGGGTGGCTACGAGCAGTACTTC.